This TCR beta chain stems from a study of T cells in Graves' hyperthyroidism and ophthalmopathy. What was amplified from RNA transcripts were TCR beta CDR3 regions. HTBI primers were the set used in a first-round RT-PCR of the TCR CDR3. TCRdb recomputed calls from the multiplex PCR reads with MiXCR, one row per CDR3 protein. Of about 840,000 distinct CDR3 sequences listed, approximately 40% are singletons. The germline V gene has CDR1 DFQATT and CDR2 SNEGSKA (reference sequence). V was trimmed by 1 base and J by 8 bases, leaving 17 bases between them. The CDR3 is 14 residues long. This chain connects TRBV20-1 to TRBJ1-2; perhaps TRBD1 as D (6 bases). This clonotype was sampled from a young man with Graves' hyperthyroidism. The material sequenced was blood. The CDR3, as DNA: TGCAGTGCTAGAGTCACAGGGAAAAGTCGCGGCTACACCTTC. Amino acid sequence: CSARVTGKSRGYTF.